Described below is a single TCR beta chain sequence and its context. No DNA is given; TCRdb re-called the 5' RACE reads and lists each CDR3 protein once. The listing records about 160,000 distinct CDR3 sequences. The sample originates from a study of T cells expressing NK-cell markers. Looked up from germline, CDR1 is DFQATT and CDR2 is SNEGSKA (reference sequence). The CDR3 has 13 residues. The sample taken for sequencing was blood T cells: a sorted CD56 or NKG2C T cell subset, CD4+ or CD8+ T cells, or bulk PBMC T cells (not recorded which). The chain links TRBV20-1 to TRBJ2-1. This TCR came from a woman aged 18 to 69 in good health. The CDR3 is CSALSATSTEQFF.